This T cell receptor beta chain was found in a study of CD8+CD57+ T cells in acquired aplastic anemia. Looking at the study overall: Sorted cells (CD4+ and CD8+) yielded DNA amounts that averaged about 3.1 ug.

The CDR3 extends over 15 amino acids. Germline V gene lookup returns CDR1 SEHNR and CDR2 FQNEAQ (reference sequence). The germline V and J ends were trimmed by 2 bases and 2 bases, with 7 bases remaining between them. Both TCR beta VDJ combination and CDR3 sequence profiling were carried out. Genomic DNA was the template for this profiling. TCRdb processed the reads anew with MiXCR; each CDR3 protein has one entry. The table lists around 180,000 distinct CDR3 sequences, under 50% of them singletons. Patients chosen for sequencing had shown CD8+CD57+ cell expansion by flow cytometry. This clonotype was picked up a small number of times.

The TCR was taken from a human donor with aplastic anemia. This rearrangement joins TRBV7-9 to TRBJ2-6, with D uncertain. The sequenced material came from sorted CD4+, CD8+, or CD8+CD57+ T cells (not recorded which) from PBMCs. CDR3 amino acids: CASSLIGPGANVLTF. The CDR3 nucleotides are TGTGCCAGCAGCTTAATTGGGCCTGGGGCCAACGTCCTGACTTTC.